This T cell receptor beta chain comes out of a study of blood T cell repertoires in COVID-19. Sequencing used immunoSEQ multiplex PCR; TCRdb keeps in-frame clones, though not all of them. The sample carries around 25,000 clones, around 90% recorded once. This clonotype was sampled from a woman aged 45 to 65 with active COVID-19. Source material: peripheral blood.

The CDR3 spells CASSTHGADTQYF. CDR3 nucleotides: TGTGCCAGCAGCACGCACGGGGCAGATACGCAGTATTTT. This rearrangement joins TRBV11-3 to TRBJ2-3; possible D gene TRBD2, 5 bases. CDR3 length: 13 residues. V lost 5 bases, J lost 4 bases, and 10 bases lay in between. Germline lookup yields CDR1 SGHNT and CDR2 YENEEA. The entire variable domain, with the rest obtained from reference TRBV11-3 and TRBJ2-3, is as follows: EAGVVQSPRYKIIEKKQPVAFWCNPISGHNTLYWYLQNLGQGPELLIRYENEEAVDDSQLPKDRFSAERLKGVDSTLKIQPAELGDSAVYLCASSTHGADTQYFGPGTRLTVL.